This T cell receptor (beta chain) comes out of a study of molecular identifiers for immune sequencing clone quantification. Background on the study: Replicate experiments divided RNA from 20,000 or 100,000 naive CD8 cells into five parts and sequenced four.

As concerns this clonotype: Its antigen is still unknown. This may stem from a read error, because a much larger clone lies one nucleotide away.

General study findings and limits: Beyond 20 RNA copies, clones held over 99% of effector molecules, compared with under 1% in naive cells.

Germline loops: CDR1 MGHRA, CDR2 YSYEKL. The CDR3 has 17 residues. Previously described methods and listed TCR primers were used for bulk TCR libraries. One entry per CDR3 protein, called by TCRdb with MiXCR from the PCR reads. The profile shows over 550,000 distinct CDR3 sequences, over 25% of them singletons. Sequenced material: naive CD8+ T cells from blood, with Jurkat cell RNA spiked in. Subset in this sample: FACS-sorted CD8+CD4-CCR7+CD45RA+ naive T cells. The clonotype comes from a human donor in good health. Some libraries in this study had Jurkat cell RNA spiked in. This sequence joins TRBV4-1 and TRBJ1-1; maybe TRBD1 (5 bases). This chain's CDR3 is CASSQGPGGGRNTAAFF. In DNA, the CDR3 is TGCGCCAGCAGCCAAGGGCCCGGTGGGGGAAGAAACACTGCAGCTTTCTTT.